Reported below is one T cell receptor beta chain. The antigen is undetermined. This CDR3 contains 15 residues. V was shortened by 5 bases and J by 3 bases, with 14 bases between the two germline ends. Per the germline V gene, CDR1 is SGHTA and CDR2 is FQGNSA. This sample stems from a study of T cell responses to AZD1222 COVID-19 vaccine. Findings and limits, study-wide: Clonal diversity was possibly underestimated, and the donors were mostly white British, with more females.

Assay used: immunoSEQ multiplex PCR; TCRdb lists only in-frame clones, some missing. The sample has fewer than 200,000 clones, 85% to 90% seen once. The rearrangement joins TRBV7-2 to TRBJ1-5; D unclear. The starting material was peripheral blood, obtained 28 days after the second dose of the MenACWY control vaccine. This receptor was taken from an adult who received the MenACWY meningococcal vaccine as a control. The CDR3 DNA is TGTGCCAGCAGCCATACGTCCGGGGACAATCAGCCCCAGCATTTT. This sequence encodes CASSHTSGDNQPQHF.